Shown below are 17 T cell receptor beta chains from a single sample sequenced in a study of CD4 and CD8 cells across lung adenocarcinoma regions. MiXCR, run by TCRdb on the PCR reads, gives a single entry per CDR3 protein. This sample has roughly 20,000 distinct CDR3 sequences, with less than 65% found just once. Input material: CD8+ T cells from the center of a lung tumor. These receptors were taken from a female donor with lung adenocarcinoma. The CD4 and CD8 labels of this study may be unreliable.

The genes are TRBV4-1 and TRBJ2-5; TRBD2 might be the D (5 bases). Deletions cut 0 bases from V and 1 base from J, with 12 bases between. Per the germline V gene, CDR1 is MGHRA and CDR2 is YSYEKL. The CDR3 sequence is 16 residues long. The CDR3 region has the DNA TGCGCCAGCAGCCAAGAGTTCGGGATAACCCAAGAGACCCAGTACTTC. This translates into CASSQEFGITQETQYF.

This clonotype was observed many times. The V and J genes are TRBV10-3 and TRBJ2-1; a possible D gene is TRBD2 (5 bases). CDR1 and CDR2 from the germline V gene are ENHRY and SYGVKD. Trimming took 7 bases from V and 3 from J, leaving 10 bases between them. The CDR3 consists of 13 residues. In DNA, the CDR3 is TGTGCCATCACAGAGGGAAACTACAATGAGCAGTTCTTC. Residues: CAITEGNYNEQFF.

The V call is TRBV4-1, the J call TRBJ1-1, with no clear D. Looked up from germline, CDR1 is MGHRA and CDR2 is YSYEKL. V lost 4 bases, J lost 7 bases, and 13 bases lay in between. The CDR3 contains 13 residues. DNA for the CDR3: TGCGCCAGCAGCCTTAAGACCTCCCTTGAAGCTTTCTTT. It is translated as CASSLKTSLEAFF.

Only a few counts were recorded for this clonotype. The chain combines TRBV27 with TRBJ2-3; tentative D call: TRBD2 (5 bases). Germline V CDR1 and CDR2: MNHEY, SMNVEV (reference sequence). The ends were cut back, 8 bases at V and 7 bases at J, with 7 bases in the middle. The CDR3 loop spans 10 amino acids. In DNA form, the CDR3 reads TGTGCCAGCCGGGGAAATACGCAGTATTTT. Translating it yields CASRGNTQYF.

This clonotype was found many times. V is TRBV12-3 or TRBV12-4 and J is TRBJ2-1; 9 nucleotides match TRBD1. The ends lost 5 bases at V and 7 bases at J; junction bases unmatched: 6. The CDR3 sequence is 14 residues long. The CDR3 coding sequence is TGTGCCAGCAGTGACAACAGGGGGCGGAATGAGCAGTTCTTC. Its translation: CASSDNRGRNEQFF.

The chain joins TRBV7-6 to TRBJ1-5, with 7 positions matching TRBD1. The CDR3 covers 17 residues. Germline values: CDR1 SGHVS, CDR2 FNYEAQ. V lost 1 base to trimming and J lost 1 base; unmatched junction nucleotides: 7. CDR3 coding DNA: TGTGCCAGCAGCTTAGGTACAGGGGAGAAGAGCAATCAGCCCCAGCATTTT. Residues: CASSLGTGEKSNQPQHF.

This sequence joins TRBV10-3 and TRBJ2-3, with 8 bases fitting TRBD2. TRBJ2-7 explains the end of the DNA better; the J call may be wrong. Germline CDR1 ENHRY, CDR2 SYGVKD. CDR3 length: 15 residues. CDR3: CAAGGTGRNTDTQYF. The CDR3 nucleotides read TGTGCCGCGGGGGGCACTGGCCGGAACACAGATACGCAGTACTTC.

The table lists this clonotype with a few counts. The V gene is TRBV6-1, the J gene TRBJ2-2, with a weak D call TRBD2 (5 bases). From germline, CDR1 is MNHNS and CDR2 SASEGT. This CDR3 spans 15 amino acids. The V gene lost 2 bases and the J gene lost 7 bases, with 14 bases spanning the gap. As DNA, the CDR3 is TGTGCCAGCAGTGAAATTCGGGGTTCCCACGGGGAGCTGTTTTTT. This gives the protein CASSEIRGSHGELFF.

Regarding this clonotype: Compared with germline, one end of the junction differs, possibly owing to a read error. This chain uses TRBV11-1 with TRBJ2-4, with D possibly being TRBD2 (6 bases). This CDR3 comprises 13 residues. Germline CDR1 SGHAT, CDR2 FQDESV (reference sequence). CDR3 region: CARGLGGENTQYF. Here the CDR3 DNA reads TGTGCCAGGGGCTTGGGAGGCGAAAACACGCAGTACTTT. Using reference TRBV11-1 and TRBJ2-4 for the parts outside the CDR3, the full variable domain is EAEVAQSPRYKITEKSQAVAFWCDPISGHATLYWYRQILGQGPELLVQFQDESVVDDSQLPKDRFSAERLKGVDSTLKIQPAELGDSAMYLCARGLGGENTQYFGAGTRLSVL.

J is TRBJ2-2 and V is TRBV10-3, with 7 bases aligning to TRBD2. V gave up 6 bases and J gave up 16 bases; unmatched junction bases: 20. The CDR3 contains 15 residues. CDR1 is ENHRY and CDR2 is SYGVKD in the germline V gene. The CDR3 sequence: CAISLLAVNTGTQFF. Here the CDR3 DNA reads TGTGCCATCAGCCTCCTAGCGGTAAACACCGGGACGCAGTTTTTT.

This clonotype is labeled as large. The CDR3 protein is CASSPLWGGGHETQYF. CDR3 DNA sequence: TGTGCCAGCAGTCCCCTGTGGGGGGGCGGGCATGAGACCCAGTACTTC. V gene TRBV27 combines with J gene TRBJ2-5; possible D gene TRBD2, 7 bases. The CDR3 has 16 amino acids. V shed 5 bases and J shed 5 bases, with 21 bases lying between them. Germline CDR1 MNHEY, CDR2 SMNVEV (reference sequence).

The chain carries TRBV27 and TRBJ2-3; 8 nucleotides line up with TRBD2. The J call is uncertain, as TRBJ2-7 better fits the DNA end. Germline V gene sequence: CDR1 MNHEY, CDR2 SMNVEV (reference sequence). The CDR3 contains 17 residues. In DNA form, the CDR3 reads TGTGCCAGCAGTCCGGGGGGCGGGGGGCGTGACACAGATACGCAGTACTTC. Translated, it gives CASSPGGGGRDTDTQYF.

The CDR3 bases are TGTGCCAGCAGTTACTCGGCCACTCGGCGGACCCAGTACTTC. Its translation: CASSYSATRRTQYF. The genes are TRBV6-5 and TRBJ2-5; D is uncertain. This CDR3 is 14 amino acids long. Between the trimmed V and J ends, which lost 0 bases and 7 bases, there was a span of 12 bases. Germline V gene lookup returns CDR1 MNHEY and CDR2 SVGAGI.

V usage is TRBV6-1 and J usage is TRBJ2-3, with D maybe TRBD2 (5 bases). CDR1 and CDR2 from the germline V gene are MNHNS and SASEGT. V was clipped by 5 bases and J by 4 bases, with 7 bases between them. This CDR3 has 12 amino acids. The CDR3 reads CASSTGADTQYF. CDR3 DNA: TGTGCCAGCAGTACCGGGGCAGATACGCAGTATTTT.

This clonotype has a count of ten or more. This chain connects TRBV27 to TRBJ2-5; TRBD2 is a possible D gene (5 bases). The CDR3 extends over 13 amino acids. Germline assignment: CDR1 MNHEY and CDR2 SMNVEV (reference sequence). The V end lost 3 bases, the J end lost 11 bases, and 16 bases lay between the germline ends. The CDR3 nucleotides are TGTGCCAGCAGTTTTGGGAGTGGCAGAGAGCAGTACTTC. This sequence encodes CASSFGSGREQYF.

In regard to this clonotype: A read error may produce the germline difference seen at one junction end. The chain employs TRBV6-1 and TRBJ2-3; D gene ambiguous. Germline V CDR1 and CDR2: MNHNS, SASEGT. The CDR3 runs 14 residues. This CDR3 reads CASSEVGGENTQFF. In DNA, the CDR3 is TGTGCCAGCAGTGAAGTAGGTGGGGAAAATACGCAGTTCTTT.

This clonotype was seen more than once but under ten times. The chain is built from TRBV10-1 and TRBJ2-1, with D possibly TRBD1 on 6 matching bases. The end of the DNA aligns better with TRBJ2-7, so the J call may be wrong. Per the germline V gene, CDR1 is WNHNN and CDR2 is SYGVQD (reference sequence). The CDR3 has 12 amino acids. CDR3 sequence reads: CARTASSYEQYF. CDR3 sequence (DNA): TGCGCAAGGACAGCAAGCTCCTACGAGCAGTACTTC.